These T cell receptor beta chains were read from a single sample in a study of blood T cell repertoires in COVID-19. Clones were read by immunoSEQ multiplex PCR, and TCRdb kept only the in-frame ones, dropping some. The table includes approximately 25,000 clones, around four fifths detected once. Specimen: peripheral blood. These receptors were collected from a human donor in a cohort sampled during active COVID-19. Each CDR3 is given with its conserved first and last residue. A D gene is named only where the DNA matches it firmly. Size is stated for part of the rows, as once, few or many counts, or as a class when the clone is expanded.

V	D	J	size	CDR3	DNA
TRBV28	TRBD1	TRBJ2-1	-	CASRLPGTGGGEQFF	TGTGCCAGCAGATTGCCGGGGACAGGGGGTGGTGAGCAGTTCTTC
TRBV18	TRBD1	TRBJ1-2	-	CASSSGTGPYGYTF	TGTGCCAGCTCGTCAGGGACAGGACCCTATGGCTACACCTTC
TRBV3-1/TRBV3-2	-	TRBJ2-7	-	CASYSYEQYF	TGTGCCAGCTATTCTTACGAGCAGTACTTC
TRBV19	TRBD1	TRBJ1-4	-	CASSPTGTGIEKLFF	TGTGCCAGTAGTCCGACCGGGACAGGGATCGAAAAACTGTTTTTT
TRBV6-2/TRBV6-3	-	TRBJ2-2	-	CASSWTVNTGELFF	TGTGCCAGCAGCTGGACAGTTAACACCGGGGAGCTGTTTTTT
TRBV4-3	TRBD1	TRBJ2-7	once	CASSQDYRGLGYEQYF	TGCGCCAGCAGCCAAGATTACAGGGGGCTTGGCTACGAGCAGTACTTC
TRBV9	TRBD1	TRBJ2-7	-	CASSVGTGGFYEQYF	TGTGCCAGCAGCGTAGGGACAGGGGGGTTCTACGAGCAGTACTTC
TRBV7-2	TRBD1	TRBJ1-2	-	CASSLDRGNYGYTF	TGTGCCAGCAGCTTAGACAGGGGGAACTATGGCTACACCTTC
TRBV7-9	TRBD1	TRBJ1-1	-	CASSLGQGDSTEAFF	TGTGCCAGCAGCTTAGGACAGGGCGACTCGACTGAAGCTTTCTTT
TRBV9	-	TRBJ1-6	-	CASSVVQSNSPLHF	TGTGCCAGCAGCGTAGTACAGAGTAATTCACCCCTCCACTTT
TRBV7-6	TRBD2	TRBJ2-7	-	CASSLVVRAGGPSYEQYF	TGTGCCAGCAGCTTAGTGGTTAGAGCGGGGGGGCCCTCCTACGAGCAGTACTTC
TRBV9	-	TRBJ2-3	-	CASSEDGSPTDTQYF	TGTGCCAGCAGCGAGGACGGGAGTCCCACAGATACGCAGTATTTT
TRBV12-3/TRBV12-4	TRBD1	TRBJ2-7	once	CVRMWDRDYEQYF	TGTGTCAGGATGTGGGACAGGGACTACGAGCAGTACTTC
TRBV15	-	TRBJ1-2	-	CATSRDQGSYYGYTF	TGTGCCACCAGCAGAGATCAGGGATCCTACTATGGCTACACCTTC
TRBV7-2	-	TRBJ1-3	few	CASSLYAAAGSGNTIYF	TGTGCCAGCAGCTTATATGCGGCGGCGGGCTCTGGAAACACCATATATTTT
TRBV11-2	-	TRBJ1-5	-	CASSRGGSSQPQHF	TGTGCCAGCAGTCGGGGGGGGTCGAGTCAGCCCCAGCATTTT
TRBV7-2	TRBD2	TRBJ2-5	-	CASSLGLAGYQETQYF	TGTGCCAGCAGCTTAGGCCTAGCGGGATACCAAGAGACCCAGTACTTC
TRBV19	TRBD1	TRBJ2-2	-	CASGSGTDTGELFF	TGTGCCAGTGGATCCGGGACAGACACCGGGGAGCTGTTTTTT
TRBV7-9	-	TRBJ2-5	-	CASSLYRETQYF	TGTGCCAGCAGCTTATATCGGGAGACCCAGTACTTC
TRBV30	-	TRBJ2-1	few	CACGDREQFF	TGTGCCTGCGGAGACAGAGAGCAGTTCTTC
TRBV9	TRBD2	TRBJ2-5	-	CASSGPLAGGIETQYF	TGTGCCAGCAGCGGACCCCTAGCGGGGGGGATAGAGACCCAGTACTTC
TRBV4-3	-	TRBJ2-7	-	CASSQQQGPYEQYF	TGCGCCAGCAGCCAGCAACAGGGCCCCTACGAGCAGTACTTC
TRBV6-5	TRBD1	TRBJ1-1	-	CASNHYAGGNTEAFF	TGTGCCAGCAACCACTACGCAGGGGGGAACACTGAAGCTTTCTTT
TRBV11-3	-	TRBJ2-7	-	CASSLGGGYYEQYF	TGTGCCAGCAGCTTAGGCGGCGGCTATTACGAGCAGTACTTC
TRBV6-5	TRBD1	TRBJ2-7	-	CASSLRQGNEQYF	TGTGCCAGCAGTTTAAGACAGGGCAACGAGCAGTACTTC
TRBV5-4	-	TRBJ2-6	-	CASSLGGVEANVLTF	TGTGCCAGCAGCTTGGGGGGGGTTGAGGCCAACGTCCTGACTTTC
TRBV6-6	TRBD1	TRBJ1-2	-	CASRSPDRGGADGYTF	TGTGCCAGCAGAAGCCCGGACAGGGGAGGAGCCGATGGCTACACCTTC
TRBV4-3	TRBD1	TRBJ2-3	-	CASSHNPPGQGTDTQYF	TGCGCCAGCAGCCACAATCCACCGGGACAGGGCACAGATACGCAGTATTTT
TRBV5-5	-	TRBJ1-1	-	CASSLDPAGTEAFF	TGTGCCAGCAGCTTGGATCCGGCGGGCACTGAAGCTTTCTTT